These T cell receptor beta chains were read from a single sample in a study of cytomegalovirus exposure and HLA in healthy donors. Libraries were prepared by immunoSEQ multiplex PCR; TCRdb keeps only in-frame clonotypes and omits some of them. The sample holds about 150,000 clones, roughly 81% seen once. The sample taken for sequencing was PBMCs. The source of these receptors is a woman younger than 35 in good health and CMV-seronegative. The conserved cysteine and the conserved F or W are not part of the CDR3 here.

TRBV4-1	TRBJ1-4	ASSPTAATNEKLF
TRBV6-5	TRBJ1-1	AAGHGQKNTEAF
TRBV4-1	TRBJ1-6	ASSQIRDRGNPLH
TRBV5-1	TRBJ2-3	ASMLGGAGRVLAGGRGTDTQY
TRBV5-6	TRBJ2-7	ASSLTRSPYEQY
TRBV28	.	ATVTPYEQY
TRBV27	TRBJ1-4	ASSRGQGARGEKLF
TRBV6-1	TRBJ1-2	ASSEAGTGKGYT
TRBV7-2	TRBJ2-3	ASSFLAGGPSHTQY
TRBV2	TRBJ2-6	AGSGPGVSTHSGANVLT
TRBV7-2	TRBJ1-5	ASSLDRGYQPQH
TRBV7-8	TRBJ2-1	ASSLGQGFNEQF
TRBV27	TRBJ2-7	ASSPLGLGYEQY
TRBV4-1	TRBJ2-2	ASSQDGPRSSYTGELF
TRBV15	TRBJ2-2	ATSRLRRDPQGGELF
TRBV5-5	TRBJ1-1	ASSLVPGNTEAF
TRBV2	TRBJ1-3	ASSEQGFFSGNTIY
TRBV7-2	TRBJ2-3	ASSNRQGAGDTQY
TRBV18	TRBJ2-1	ASSPGTGYNEQF
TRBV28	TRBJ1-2	ASSFNRPGSYGYT
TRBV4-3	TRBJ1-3	ASSQETGTGGNTIY
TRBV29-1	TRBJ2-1	SVVLFRTGVQF
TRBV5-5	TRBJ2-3	ASSFTWVASGSDTQY
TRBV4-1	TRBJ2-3	ASSQEATGGAYADTQY
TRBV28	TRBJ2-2	ASRQITGELF
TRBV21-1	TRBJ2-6	ASSKEFTVRGSGANVLT
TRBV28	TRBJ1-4	ASSLGSGVTNEKLF
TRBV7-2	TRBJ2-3	ASSLGASGGGTDTQY
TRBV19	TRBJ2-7	ASTPDRGGTYEQY
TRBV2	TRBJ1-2	ASSEVGQGRYGYT
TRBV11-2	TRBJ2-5	ASSLRTSGGPLGTQY
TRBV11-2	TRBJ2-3	ASSRGGPGY
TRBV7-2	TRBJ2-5	ASSDRLAGGRETQY
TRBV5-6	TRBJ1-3	ASSSGQTYGTIY
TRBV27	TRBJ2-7	ASSWIRQGEQY
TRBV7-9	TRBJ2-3	ASSPWESGGDTQY